The 15 T cell receptor beta chains presented below share a single source sample, sequenced in a study of early T cells in non-severe SARS-CoV-2 infection. MiXCR was run by TCRdb on the 5' RACE reads, yielding one entry per CDR3 protein. The profile covers about 94,000 distinct CDR3 sequences, with roughly an eighth appearing a single time and around 2.5% taken by the ten largest. Source material: whole blood. All receptors come from an adult who was a healthcare worker with PCR-confirmed SARS-CoV-2 infection or an uninfected control (not recorded which).

V is TRBV12-3 or TRBV12-4 and J is TRBJ1-6; D perhaps matches TRBD1 (5 bases). The V gene lost 5 bases and the J gene lost 8 bases, with 7 bases spanning the gap. The CDR3 is made up of 12 amino acids. CDR3 coding DNA: TGTGCCAGCAGTAGGGGAGATTCACCCCTCCACTTT. Residues: CASSRGDSPLHF.

The chain couples TRBV29-1 to TRBJ2-5; maybe TRBD1 (8 bases). V dropped 6 bases and J dropped 4 bases, with 21 bases sitting between them. The CDR3 totals 15 residues. CDR1 is SQVTM and CDR2 is ANQGSEA in the germline V gene. CDR3 DNA: TGCAGCGTCGGAGCGGGACAGGCTCGGGGAGAGACCCAGTACTTC. This sequence encodes CSVGAGQARGETQYF. The variable domain in full, completed from reference TRBV29-1 and TRBJ2-5, reads SAVISQKPSRDICQRGTSLTIQCQVDSQVTMMFWYRQQPGQSLTLIATANQGSEATYESGFVIDKFPISRPNLTFSTLTVSNMSPEDSSIYLCSVGAGQARGETQYFGPGTRLLVL.

This chain uses TRBV7-2 with TRBJ1-2; maybe TRBD1 (6 bases). Germline CDR1 and CDR2: SGHTA and FQGNSA. The CDR3 is 13 amino acids. The V gene lost 5 bases and the J gene lost 7 bases, with 14 bases spanning the gap. Here the CDR3 DNA reads TGTGCCAGCAGCCCCCCCAGGGGCGGTGGCTACACCTTC. Translating it yields CASSPPRGGGYTF.

The J gene is TRBJ1-6, the V gene TRBV7-2; no reliable D call. V lost 1 base, J lost 8 bases, and 6 bases lay in between. The germline V gene has CDR1 SGHTA and CDR2 FQGNSA. The CDR3 covers 13 residues. The DNA for the CDR3 is TGTGCCAGCAGCTTAGTTGTTTATTCACCCCTCCACTTT. It translates to CASSLVVYSPLHF.

The rearrangement uses TRBV10-2 and TRBJ2-3, with TRBD2 matching 10 bases. The CDR3 length is 15 residues. Germline V lookup: CDR1 WSHSY, CDR2 SAAADI. V shed 6 bases and J 4 bases; nucleotides not matched to a gene: 7. The CDR3 DNA sequence: TGCGCCAGCAGCGCCCAGCGGGGGGGTCCAGATACGCAGTATTTT. Translated, it gives CASSAQRGGPDTQYF.

This clonotype was picked up many times. V usage is TRBV7-2 and J usage is TRBJ2-7, with 7 bases aligning to TRBD2. With 8 bases clipped from V and 0 bases from J, the junction kept 4 bases outside the gene matches. The CDR3 is 13 amino acids. CDR1 is SGHTA and CDR2 is FQGNSA in the germline V gene. CDR3 coding DNA: TGTGCCAGCCGGAGCGGGGCCTCCTACGAGCAGTACTTC. It specifies CASRSGASYEQYF.

This clonotype appeared many times. The chain uses TRBV9 and TRBJ2-2; 8 bases match TRBD2. V was clipped by 3 bases and J by 0 bases; unmatched bases: 1. The CDR3 is 15 amino acids. CDR1 is SGDLS and CDR2 is YYNGEE in the germline V gene. The CDR3 DNA follows: TGTGCCAGCAGCGGGCGGGGGGCGAACACCGGGGAGCTGTTTTTT. This translates into CASSGRGANTGELFF.

The table lists this clonotype with many counts. The CDR3 protein is CASSFHTGAHQPQHF. The CDR3 DNA sequence: TGTGCCAGCAGTTTCCATACAGGCGCCCATCAGCCCCAGCATTTT. The chain has TRBV6-2 or TRBV6-3 and TRBJ1-5; perhaps TRBD1 as D (5 bases). The CDR3 is 15 residues long. Between the trimmed V and J ends, which lost 4 bases and 5 bases, there was a span of 15 bases. Germline values: CDR1 MNHEY, CDR2 SVGEGT.

Written as DNA, the CDR3 is TGCAGCGTTGGTCCCAGGGGGGACTTTAATGAGCAGTTCTTC. Protein sequence: CSVGPRGDFNEQFF. This chain uses TRBV29-1 with TRBJ2-1; possible D gene TRBD1, 7 bases. The CDR3 contains 14 residues. The V gene lost 4 bases and the J gene lost 7 bases, with 17 bases spanning the gap. Germline CDR1 is SQVTM and CDR2 is ANQGSEA.

The chain uses TRBV11-2 and TRBJ2-3, with TRBD2 as a possible D gene (5 bases). V lost 8 bases, J lost 5 bases, and 26 bases lay in between. Germline V gives CDR1 SGHAT, CDR2 FQNNGV. The CDR3 runs to 17 residues. CDR3 bases: TGTGCCAGCTCACCGAATCGGGAAGGTCTAGCTGGAGATACGCAGTATTTT. Protein: CASSPNREGLAGDTQYF.

The chain has TRBV5-1 and TRBJ2-3, with D possibly matching TRBD1 (5 bases). Between the trimmed V and J ends, which lost 2 bases and 5 bases, there was a span of 12 bases. CDR1 SGHRS and CDR2 YFSETQ come from the germline V gene. This CDR3 region has 14 residues. The CDR3 region is CASSFTTVGDTQYF. The CDR3 DNA is TGCGCCAGCAGCTTCACGACAGTTGGAGATACGCAGTATTTT. The whole variable domain, remainder taken from reference TRBV5-1 and TRBJ2-3, is KAGVTQTPRYLIKTRGQQVTLSCSPISGHRSVSWYQQTPGQGLQFLFEYFSETQRNKGNFPGRFSGRQFSNSRSEMNVSTLELGDSALYLCASSFTTVGDTQYFGPGTRLTVL.

There are many counts of this clonotype. The chain uses TRBV12-3 or TRBV12-4 and TRBJ2-1; possibly TRBD1 for D (6 bases). V lost 6 bases and J lost 6, with 21 bases in between. This CDR3 contains 16 residues. The CDR3, as DNA: TGTGCCAGCAGCCTAAAGGGACATTGGGGCCCCAATGAGCAGTTCTTC. This gives the protein CASSLKGHWGPNEQFF.

This clonotype occurred many times. The chain employs TRBV20-1 and TRBJ2-6; D gene uncertain. The ends were cut back, 7 bases at V and 4 bases at J, with 17 bases in the middle. The CDR3 has 15 residues. The germline V gene encodes CDR1 DFQATT and CDR2 SNEGSKA (reference sequence). The chain's CDR3 is CSDRLRSTGANVLTF. CDR3 DNA sequence: TGCAGTGACCGTCTCCGGTCTACGGGGGCCAACGTCCTGACTTTC.

This clonotype was seen repeatedly, ten times or more. This rearrangement joins TRBV2 to TRBJ2-2; D unresolved. This CDR3 is 13 amino acids long. The V end lost 4 bases, the J end lost 4 bases, and 7 bases lay between the germline ends. The germline CDR1 and CDR2 sequences are SNHLY and FYNNEI. The CDR3 DNA reads TGTGCCAGCAGTGGCAGACCCACCGGGGAGCTGTTTTTT. As protein: CASSGRPTGELFF.

CDR3: CASSSTGGLDTGELFF. CDR3 DNA sequence: TGCGCCAGCAGTTCGACCGGGGGGCTCGACACCGGGGAGCTGTTTTTT. This chain links TRBV5-1 with TRBJ2-2; TRBD2 is a possible D gene (7 bases). V lost 5 bases, J lost 3 bases, and 17 bases lay in between. Germline CDR1 is SGHRS and CDR2 is YFSETQ. This CDR3 comprises 16 residues.